Sequencing of this TCR beta chain was carried out in a study of blood T cell repertoires in COVID-19. Study details: The United States, Italy and Spain were the sources of the acute and convalescent COVID-19 samples. The cDNA or gDNA used as material had been derived from T cells, B-cell-depleted T cells, or PBMCs.

CDR1 MDHEN and CDR2 SYDVKM come from the germline V gene. This CDR3 is built from 15 residues. Trimming removed 4 bases from V and 5 bases from J; junction bases left unmatched: 6. In the original analysis: How many nucleated cells were present was estimated from reference gene primer amplification. Using immunoSEQ multiplex PCR, the repertoire was profiled, and TCRdb retains in-frame clones only, with some absent. That table is the source of V, J and clone size, and D and trimming were worked out from the DNA. This table holds approximately 180,000 clones, roughly 82% found once. The V and J genes are TRBV28 and TRBJ2-2; 8 bases agree with TRBD1. Sequenced: peripheral blood. This TCR derives from a woman in her 70s with acute or convalescent COVID-19. Here the CDR3 reads CASSSPRGRTGELFF. CDR3 in DNA: TGTGCCAGCAGTTCCCCCAGGGGGCGTACCGGGGAGCTGTTTTTT.